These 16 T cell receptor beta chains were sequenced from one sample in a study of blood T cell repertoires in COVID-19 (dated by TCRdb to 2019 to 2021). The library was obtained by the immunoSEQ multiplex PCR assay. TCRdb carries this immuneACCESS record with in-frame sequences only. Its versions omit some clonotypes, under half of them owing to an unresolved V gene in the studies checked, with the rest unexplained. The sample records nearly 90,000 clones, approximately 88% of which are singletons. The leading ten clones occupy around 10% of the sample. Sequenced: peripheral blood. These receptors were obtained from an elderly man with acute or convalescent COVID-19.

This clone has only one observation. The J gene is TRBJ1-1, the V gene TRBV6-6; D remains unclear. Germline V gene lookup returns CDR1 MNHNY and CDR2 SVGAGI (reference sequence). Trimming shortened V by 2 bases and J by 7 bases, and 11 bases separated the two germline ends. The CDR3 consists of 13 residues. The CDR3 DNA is TGTGCCAGCAGTTACAGGGCTGGGAGTGAAGCTTTCTTT. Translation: CASSYRAGSEAFF.

CDR3 amino acids: CASSLAGQSGNTIYF. The CDR3 DNA reads TGTGCCAGCAGCTTAGCAGGACAGTCTGGAAACACCATATATTTT. The chain couples TRBV7-2 to TRBJ1-3; weak D call: TRBD1 (6 bases). Deletions cut 0 bases from V and 1 base from J, with 7 bases between. This CDR3 spans 15 amino acids. Germline CDR1 is SGHTA and CDR2 is FQGNSA.

The DNA of the CDR3 is TGCGCCAGCAGCCAAGTGAGGAGCGGGACTCAGTTCTTC. Protein: CASSQVRSGTQFF. The chain recombines TRBV4-3 with TRBJ2-1; TRBD2 aligns across 7 bases. The CDR3 has 13 amino acids. Losses at the gene ends were 1 base for V and 13 bases for J; bases not matched to a gene: 7. CDR1 and CDR2 (germline): LGHNA, YSLEER.

The CDR3 spells CASSLARLASGTQYF. The CDR3 nucleotides read TGTGCCAGCAGCTTAGCGCGTCTAGCGTCGGGGACCCAGTACTTC. The chain joins TRBV7-6 to TRBJ2-5; D perhaps matches TRBD2 (6 bases). The V gene lost 0 bases and the J gene lost 7 bases, with 15 bases spanning the gap. The CDR3 length is 15 residues. Germline loops: CDR1 SGHVS, CDR2 FNYEAQ. The entire variable domain, with the rest obtained from reference TRBV7-6 and TRBJ2-5, is as follows: GAGVSQSPRYKVTKRGQDVALRCDPISGHVSLYWYRQALGQGPEFLTYFNYEAQQDKSGLPNDRFSAERPEGSISTLTIQRTEQRDSAMYRCASSLARLASGTQYFGPGTRLLVL.

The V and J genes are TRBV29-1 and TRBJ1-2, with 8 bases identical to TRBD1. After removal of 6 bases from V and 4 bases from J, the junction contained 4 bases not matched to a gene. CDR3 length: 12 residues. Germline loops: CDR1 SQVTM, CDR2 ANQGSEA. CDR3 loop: CSVGGQGYGYTF. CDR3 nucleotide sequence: TGCAGCGTGGGCGGACAGGGCTATGGCTACACCTTC.

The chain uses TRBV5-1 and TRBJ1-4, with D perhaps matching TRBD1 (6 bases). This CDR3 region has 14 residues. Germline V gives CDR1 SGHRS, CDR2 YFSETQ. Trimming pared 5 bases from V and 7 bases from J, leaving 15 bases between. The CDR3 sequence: CASSPGELSEKLFF. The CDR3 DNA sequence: TGCGCCAGCAGTCCAGGGGAGTTGAGTGAAAAACTGTTTTTT.

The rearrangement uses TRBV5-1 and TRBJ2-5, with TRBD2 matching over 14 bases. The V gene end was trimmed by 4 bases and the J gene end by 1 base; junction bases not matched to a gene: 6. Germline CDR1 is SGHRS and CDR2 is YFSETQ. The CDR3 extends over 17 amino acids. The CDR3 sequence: CASSPPTSGGVQETQYF. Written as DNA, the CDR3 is TGCGCCAGCAGCCCCCCGACTAGCGGGGGGGTCCAAGAGACCCAGTACTTC. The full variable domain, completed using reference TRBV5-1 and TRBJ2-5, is KAGVTQTPRYLIKTRGQQVTLSCSPISGHRSVSWYQQTPGQGLQFLFEYFSETQRNKGNFPGRFSGRQFSNSRSEMNVSTLELGDSALYLCASSPPTSGGVQETQYFGPGTRLLVL.

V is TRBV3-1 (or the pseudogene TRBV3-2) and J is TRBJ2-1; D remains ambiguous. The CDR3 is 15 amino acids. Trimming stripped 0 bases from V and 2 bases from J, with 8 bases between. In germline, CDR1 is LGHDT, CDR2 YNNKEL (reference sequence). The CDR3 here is CASSQDGQAYNEQFF. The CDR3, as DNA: TGTGCCAGCAGCCAAGATGGGCAGGCCTACAATGAGCAGTTCTTC.

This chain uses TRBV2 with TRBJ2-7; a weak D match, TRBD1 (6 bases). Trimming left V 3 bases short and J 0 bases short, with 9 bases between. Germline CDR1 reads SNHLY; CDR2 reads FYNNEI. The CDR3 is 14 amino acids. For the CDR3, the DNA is TGTGCCAGCAGTGAGACGGACAGCTCCTACGAGCAGTACTTC. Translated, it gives CASSETDSSYEQYF.

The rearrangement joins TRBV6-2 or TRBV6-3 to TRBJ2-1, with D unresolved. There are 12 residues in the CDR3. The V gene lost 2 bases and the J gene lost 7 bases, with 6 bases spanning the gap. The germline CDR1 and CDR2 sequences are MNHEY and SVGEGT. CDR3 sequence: CASSYPPNEQFF. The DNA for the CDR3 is TGTGCCAGCAGTTACCCCCCTAATGAGCAGTTCTTC.

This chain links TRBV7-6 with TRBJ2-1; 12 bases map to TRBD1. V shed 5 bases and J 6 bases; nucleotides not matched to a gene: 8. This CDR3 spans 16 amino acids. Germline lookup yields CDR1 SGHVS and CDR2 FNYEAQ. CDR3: CASSGIRDRGPNEQFF. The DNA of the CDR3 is TGTGCCAGCAGCGGAATCCGGGACAGGGGGCCCAATGAGCAGTTCTTC.

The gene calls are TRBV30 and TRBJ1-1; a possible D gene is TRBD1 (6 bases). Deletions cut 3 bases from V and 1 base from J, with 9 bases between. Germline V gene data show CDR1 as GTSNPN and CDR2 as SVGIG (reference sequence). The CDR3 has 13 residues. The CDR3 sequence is CAWRRQANTEAFF. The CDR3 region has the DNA TGTGCCTGGAGGCGACAGGCGAACACTGAAGCTTTCTTT.

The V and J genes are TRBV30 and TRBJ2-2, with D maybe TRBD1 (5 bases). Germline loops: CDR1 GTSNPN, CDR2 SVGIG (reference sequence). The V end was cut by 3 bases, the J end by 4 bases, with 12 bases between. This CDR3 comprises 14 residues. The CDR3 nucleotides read TGTGCCTGGAGCGACTGGGGCGGCACCGGGGAGCTGTTTTTT. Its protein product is CAWSDWGGTGELFF.

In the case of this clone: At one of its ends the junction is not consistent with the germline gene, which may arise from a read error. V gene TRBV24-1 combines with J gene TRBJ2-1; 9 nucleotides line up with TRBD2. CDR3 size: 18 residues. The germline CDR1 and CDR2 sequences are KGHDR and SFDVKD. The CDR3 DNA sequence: TGTGCCACCAGTGACGTGGGGCCCGGGACTAGCTCCTTCAATGAGCAGTTCTTC. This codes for CATSDVGPGTSSFNEQFF.

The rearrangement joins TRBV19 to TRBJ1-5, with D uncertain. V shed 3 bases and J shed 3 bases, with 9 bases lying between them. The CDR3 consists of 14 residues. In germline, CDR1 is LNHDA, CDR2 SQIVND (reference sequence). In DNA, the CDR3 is TGTGCCAGTAGTATTCCCCACATCAATCAGCCCCAGCATTTT. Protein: CASSIPHINQPQHF.

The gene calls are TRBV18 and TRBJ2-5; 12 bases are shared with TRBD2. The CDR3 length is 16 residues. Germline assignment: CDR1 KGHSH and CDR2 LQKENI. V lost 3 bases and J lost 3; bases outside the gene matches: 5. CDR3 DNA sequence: TGTGCCAGCTCACCTCCACTAGCGGGAGGTAAAGAGACCCAGTACTTC. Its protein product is CASSPPLAGGKETQYF.